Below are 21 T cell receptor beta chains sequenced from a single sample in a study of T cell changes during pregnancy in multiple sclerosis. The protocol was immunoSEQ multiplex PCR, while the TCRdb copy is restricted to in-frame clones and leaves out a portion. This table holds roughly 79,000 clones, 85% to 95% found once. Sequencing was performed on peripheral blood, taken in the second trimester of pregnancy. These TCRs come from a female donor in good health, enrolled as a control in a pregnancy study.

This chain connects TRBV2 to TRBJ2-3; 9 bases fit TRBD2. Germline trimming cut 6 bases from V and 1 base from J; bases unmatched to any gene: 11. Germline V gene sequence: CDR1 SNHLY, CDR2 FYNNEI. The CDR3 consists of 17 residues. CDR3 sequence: CASRPIASGAGTDTQYF. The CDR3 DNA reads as TGTGCCAGCAGACCTATCGCTAGCGGGGCCGGCACAGATACGCAGTATTTT.

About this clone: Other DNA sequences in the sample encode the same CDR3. CDR3 nucleotide sequence: TGTGCCTGGAGTCAAGGGCAGACCGAGGGAAACATTCAGTACTTC. It specifies CAWSQGQTEGNIQYF. The V call is TRBV30, the J call TRBJ2-4; TRBD2 is a possible D gene (5 bases). Germline V gives CDR1 GTSNPN, CDR2 SVGIG (reference sequence). Between the trimmed V and J ends, which lost 2 bases and 6 bases, there was a span of 17 bases. This CDR3 is built from 15 residues.

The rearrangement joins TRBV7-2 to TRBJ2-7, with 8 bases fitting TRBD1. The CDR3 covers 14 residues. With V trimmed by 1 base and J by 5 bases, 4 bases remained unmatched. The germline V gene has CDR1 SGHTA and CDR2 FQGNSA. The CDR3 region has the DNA TGTGCCAGCAGCTTAGTGGGACAGGCAAACGAGCAGTACTTC. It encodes CASSLVGQANEQYF.

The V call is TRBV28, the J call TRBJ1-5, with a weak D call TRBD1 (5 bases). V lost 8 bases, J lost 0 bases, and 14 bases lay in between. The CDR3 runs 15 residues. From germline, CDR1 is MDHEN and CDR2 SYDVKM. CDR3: CASRPPTGSNQPQHF. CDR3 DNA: TGTGCCAGCCGTCCACCAACAGGTAGCAATCAGCCCCAGCATTTT.

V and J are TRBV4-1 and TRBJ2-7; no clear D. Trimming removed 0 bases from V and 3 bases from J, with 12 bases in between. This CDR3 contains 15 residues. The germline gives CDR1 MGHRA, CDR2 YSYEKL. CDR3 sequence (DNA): TGCGCCAGCAGCCAAGATTGGAAGGAGAGCTACGAGCAGTACTTC. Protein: CASSQDWKESYEQYF.

Written as DNA, the CDR3 is TGTGCCAGCAGCCCTCGACTAGCTGTTGGCTACGAGCAGTACTTC. Its translation is CASSPRLAVGYEQYF. This chain uses TRBV9 with TRBJ2-7, with TRBD2 identical over 7 bases. J lost 3 bases, V lost 4 bases, and 10 bases had no gene match. Germline CDR1 SGDLS, CDR2 YYNGEE. This CDR3 region has 15 residues.

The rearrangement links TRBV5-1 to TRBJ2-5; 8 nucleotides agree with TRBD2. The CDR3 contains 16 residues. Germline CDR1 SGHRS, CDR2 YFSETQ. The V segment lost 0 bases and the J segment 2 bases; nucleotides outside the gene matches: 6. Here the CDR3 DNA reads TGCGCCAGCAGCTTGGTACTAGCGGAGACTCAAGAGACCCAGTACTTC. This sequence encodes CASSLVLAETQETQYF.

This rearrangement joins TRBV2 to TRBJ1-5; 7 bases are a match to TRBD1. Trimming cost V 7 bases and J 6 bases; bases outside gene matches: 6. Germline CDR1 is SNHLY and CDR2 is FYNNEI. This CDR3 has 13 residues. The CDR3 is CASTLQGTQPQHF. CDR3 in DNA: TGTGCCAGCACCTTACAGGGGACTCAGCCCCAGCATTTT.

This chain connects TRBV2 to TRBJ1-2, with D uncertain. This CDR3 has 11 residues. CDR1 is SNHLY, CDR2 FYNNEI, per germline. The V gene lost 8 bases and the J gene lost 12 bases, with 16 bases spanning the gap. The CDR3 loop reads CASRILGRDTF. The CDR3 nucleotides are TGTGCCAGCCGGATTTTAGGTCGGGACACCTTC.

CDR3 residues: CASSIGLAGGRETQYF. CDR3 bases: TGTGCCAGCAGCATAGGACTAGCGGGGGGGAGAGAGACCCAGTACTTC. The chain couples TRBV7-9 to TRBJ2-5, with TRBD2 identical over 15 bases. The length of the CDR3 is 16 residues. V lost 5 bases to trimming and J lost 4 bases; unmatched junction nucleotides: 5. The germline gives CDR1 SEHNR, CDR2 FQNEAQ (reference sequence).

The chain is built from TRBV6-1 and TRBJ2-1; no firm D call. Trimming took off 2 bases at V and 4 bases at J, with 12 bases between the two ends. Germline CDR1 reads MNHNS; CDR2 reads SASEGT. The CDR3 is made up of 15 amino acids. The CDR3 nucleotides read TGTGCCAGCAGTGAACCCAGGAAGATATACAATGAGCAGTTCTTC. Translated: CASSEPRKIYNEQFF.

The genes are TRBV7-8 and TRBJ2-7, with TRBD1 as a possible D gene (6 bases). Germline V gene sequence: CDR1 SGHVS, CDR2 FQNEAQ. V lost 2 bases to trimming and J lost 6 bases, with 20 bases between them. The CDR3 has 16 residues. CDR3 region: CASSLRATPQGSEQYF. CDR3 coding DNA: TGTGCCAGCAGCTTACGAGCCACCCCTCAGGGGAGCGAGCAGTACTTC.

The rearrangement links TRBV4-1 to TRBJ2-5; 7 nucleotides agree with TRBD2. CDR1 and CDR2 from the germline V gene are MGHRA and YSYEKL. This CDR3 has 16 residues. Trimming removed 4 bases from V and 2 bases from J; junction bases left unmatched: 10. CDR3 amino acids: CASSLPRASGQETQYF. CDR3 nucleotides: TGCGCCAGCAGCCTGCCCCGGGCTAGCGGTCAAGAGACCCAGTACTTC.

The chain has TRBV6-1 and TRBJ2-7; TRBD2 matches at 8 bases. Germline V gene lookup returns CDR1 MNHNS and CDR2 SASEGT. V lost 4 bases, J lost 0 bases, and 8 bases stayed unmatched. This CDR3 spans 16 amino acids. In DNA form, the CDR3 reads TGTGCCAGCAGTGCTCGAAGACTAGCGAGCTCCTACGAGCAGTACTTC. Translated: CASSARRLASSYEQYF.

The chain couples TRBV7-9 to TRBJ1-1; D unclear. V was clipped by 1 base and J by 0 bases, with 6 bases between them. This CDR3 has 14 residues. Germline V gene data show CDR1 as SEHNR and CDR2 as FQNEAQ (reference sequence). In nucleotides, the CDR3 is TGTGCCAGCAGCTTAGGGGCGATGAACACTGAAGCTTTCTTT. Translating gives CASSLGAMNTEAFF.

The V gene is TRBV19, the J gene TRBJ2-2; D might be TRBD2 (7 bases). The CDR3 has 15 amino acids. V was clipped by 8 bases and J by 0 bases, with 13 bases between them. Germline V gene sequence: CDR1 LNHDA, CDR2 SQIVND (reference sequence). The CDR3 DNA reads TGTGCCAGTCAGATAGGGGGGGCGAACACCGGGGAGCTGTTTTTT. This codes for CASQIGGANTGELFF.

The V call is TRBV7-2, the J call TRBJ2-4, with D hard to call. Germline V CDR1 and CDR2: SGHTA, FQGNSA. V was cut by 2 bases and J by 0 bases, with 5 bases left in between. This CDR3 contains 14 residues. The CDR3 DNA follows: TGTGCCAGCAGCTTAATCTTAGCCAAAAACATTCAGTACTTC. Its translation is CASSLILAKNIQYF.

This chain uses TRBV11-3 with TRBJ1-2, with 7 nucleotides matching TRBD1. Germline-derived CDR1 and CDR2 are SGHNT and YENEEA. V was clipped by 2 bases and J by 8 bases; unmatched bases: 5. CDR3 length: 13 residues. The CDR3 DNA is TGTGCCAGCAGCTTATCCCGGACAGGCGGCTACACCTTC. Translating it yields CASSLSRTGGYTF.

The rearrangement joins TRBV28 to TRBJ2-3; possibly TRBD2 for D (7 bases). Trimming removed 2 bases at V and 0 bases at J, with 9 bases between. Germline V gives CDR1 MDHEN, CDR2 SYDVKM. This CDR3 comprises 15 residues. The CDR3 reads CASSLAGASTDTQYF. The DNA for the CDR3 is TGTGCCAGCAGTTTAGCGGGGGCAAGCACAGATACGCAGTATTTT. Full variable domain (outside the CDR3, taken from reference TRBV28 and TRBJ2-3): DVKVTQSSRYLVKRTGEKVFLECVQDMDHENMFWYRQDPGLGLRLIYFSYDVKMKEKGDIPEGYSVSREKKERFSLILESASTNQTSMYLCASSLAGASTDTQYFGPGTRLTVL.

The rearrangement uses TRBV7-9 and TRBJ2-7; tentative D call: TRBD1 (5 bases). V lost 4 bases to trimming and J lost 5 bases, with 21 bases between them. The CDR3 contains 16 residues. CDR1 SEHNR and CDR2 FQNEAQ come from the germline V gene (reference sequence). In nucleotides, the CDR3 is TGTGCCAGCAGCTCCGCCCCAGGGAACGTTTGGAACGAGCAGTACTTC. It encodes CASSSAPGNVWNEQYF.

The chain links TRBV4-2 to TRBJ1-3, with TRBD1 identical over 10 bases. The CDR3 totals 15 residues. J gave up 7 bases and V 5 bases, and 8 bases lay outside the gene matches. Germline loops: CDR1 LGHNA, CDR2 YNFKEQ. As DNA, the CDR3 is TGTGCCAGCAGCACCCGACAGGGGGCGGTTAACACCATATATTTT. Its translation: CASSTRQGAVNTIYF.